A single sample is the source of the 8 T cell receptor beta chains below, sequenced in a study of OX40 agonist ivuxolimab in advanced cancers. The method was immunoSEQ multiplex PCR; TCRdb's version includes in-frame clones alone and lacks a portion of them. This sample has 45,000 to 55,000 clones; roughly 94% occur once, and the top ten carry 12%. The sample was CD4+ or CD8+ T cells sorted from blood, taken in a trial of the OX40 agonist ivuxolimab. Every receptor here comes from an adult with an advanced solid tumor such as melanoma, head and neck, liver or kidney cancer.

This clone appeared a single time. This chain connects TRBV28 to TRBJ1-1; D unclear. CDR1 is MDHEN and CDR2 is SYDVKM in the germline V gene. Trimming left V 5 bases short and J 5 bases short, with 18 bases between. This CDR3 comprises 15 residues. The CDR3 bases are TGTGCCAGCAGTCCGGGAACGGCGGGAGTTACTGAAGCTTTCTTT. Its protein is CASSPGTAGVTEAFF.

This chain uses TRBV9 with TRBJ2-7; 8 nucleotides match TRBD2. J was trimmed by 6 bases and V by 3 bases; bases with no gene match: 8. Germline V gives CDR1 SGDLS, CDR2 YYNGEE. The length of the CDR3 is 14 residues. CDR3 sequence reads: CASSAGTSVFEQYF. CDR3 coding DNA: TGTGCCAGCAGCGCCGGGACTAGTGTCTTCGAGCAGTACTTC.

V is TRBV11-3 and J is TRBJ1-1, with unresolved D. The V gene lost 2 bases and the J gene lost 2 bases, with 6 bases spanning the gap. CDR1 is SGHNT, CDR2 YENEEA, per germline. The CDR3 length is 13 residues. This CDR3 reads CASSLRENTEAFF. The CDR3 DNA reads as TGTGCCAGCAGCTTAAGGGAAAACACTGAAGCTTTCTTT.

The DNA for the CDR3 is TGTGCCAGCAGTCCGGGACAGGGTTCTATGGGCTACACCTTC. Translation: CASSPGQGSMGYTF. The chain combines TRBV27 with TRBJ1-2, with 9 bases lining up with TRBD1. CDR3 length equals 14 residues. Germline V CDR1 and CDR2: MNHEY, SMNVEV (reference sequence). After removal of 5 bases from V and 8 bases from J, the junction contained 9 bases not matched to a gene.

The chain recombines TRBV13 with TRBJ1-3; TRBD1 matches at 7 bases. After removal of 6 bases from V and 4 bases from J, the junction contained 3 bases not matched to a gene. CDR1 PRHDT and CDR2 FYEKMQ come from the germline V gene (reference sequence). The CDR3 is 13 amino acids. In DNA form, the CDR3 reads TGTGCCAGCAGACAGGGGTCCGGAAACACCATATATTTT. Its protein product is CASRQGSGNTIYF.

The rearrangement links TRBV5-6 to TRBJ1-5; tentative D call: TRBD1 (6 bases). This CDR3 comprises 14 residues. Germline V gene data show CDR1 as SGHDT and CDR2 as YYEEEE. Deletions cut 1 base from V and 8 bases from J, with 13 bases between. The CDR3 protein is CASSLWGAKEPQHF. The CDR3 DNA is TGTGCCAGCAGCTTGTGGGGGGCAAAGGAGCCCCAGCATTTT.

The rearrangement joins TRBV29-1 to TRBJ2-7; D is unclear. CDR3 length equals 13 residues. Trimming removed 4 bases from V and 2 bases from J, with 12 bases in between. Germline V gives CDR1 SQVTM, CDR2 ANQGSEA. This CDR3 reads CSVVSTLTYEQYF. The CDR3 coding sequence is TGCAGCGTTGTTTCTACCCTAACCTACGAGCAGTACTTC.

In this sample, this clone turned up a few times. The chain links TRBV7-9 to TRBJ2-3; D is unresolved. Trimming left V 0 bases short and J 2 bases short, with 3 bases between. CDR1 SEHNR and CDR2 FQNEAQ come from the germline V gene (reference sequence). The CDR3 has 13 amino acids. The CDR3 spells CASSLADTDTQYF. The CDR3 coding sequence is TGTGCCAGCAGCTTAGCCGACACAGATACGCAGTATTTT.